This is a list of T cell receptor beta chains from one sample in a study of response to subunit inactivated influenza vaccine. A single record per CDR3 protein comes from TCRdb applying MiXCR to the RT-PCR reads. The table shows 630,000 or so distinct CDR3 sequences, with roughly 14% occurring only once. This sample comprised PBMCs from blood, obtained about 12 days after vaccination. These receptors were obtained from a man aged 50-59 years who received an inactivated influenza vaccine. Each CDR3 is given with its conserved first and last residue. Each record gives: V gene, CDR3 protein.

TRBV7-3,CASSSVGTDTQYF
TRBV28,CASSFPLGPGTEAFF
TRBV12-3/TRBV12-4,CASSPRGSGRSSTDTQYF
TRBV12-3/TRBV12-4,CASRLLEETQYF
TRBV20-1,CSARDSGSGQGPAKNIQYF
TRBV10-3,CAISPGTGSSTDTQYF
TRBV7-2,CASSLLGGISADTQYF
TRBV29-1,CSVRDPLLEQYF
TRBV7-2,CASRGTNSYEQYF
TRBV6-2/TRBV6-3,CASSRSSRVTGELFF
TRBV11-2,CASSLGLRRNEQFF
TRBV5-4,CASSRNTGQGNYGYTF
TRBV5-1,CASSLRVGAGGRETQYF
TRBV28,CASSLSQGWRGDIQYF
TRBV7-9,CASSSLAGGRNEQFF
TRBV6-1,CASRLTRAGFTDTQYF
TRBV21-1,CASSKLRTGIYEQYF
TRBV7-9,CASSRTDTSYEQYF
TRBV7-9,CASSTLTSGPYNEQFF
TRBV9,CASSLQVGELFF
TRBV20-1,CSAPTPGVTDTQYF
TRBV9,CASSARSGPTDNEQFF
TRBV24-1,CATKKDRNTEAFF
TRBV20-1,CSARDNLAGGPRAKNIQYF
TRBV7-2,CASSLSGGSAGQYF
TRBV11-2,CASSPFYRGRNQETQYF
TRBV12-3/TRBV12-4,CASSPPFVLGNTEAFF
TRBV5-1,CASREGPGYEQYF
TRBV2,CASTEPGLAGIGELFF
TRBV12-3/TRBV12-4,CASSLARSLRGTGELFF
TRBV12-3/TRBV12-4,CASSVHGVSVETQYF
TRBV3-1,CASSQTSGSQETQYF
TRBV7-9,CASSLSTEQYF
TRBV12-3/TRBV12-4,CASSPSKGGSGSNEQFF
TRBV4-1,CASSQDEGMDIQYF
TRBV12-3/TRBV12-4,CASSKQGTKTEAFF
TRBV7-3,CASSPAGQSFSMNTEAFF
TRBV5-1,CASSLAGGAVQETQYF
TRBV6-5,CASSYLAYGNYGYTF
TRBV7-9,CASSLGFLSYEQYF
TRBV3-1,CASSQWERDHEQYF
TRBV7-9,CASSPPLSGASTDTQYF
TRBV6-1,CASSGTVRGYNEQFF
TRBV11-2,CASSHSGSSGSLVNTQYF
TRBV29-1,CSVGQGQGLLQGYGYTF
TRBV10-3,CAISELQGNGYTF
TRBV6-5,CASSSRGYLRSTGELFF
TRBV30,CAWSVLHLNTGELFF
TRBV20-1,CSADRTSGGYEQYF
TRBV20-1,CSARATGQGGSGANVLTF
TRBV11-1,CASSLDDFGINNQPQHF
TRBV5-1,CASSLASQGDEQFF
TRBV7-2,CASSLVVGASTDTQYF
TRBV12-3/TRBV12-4,CASSQEPGSYGYTF